Presented here are 11 T cell receptor beta chains from one specimen sequenced in a study of T cell repertoires in cytomegalovirus infection (dated by TCRdb to the late 2010s). TCRdb shows the sequencer as Illumina HiSeq 1500. Using fastp at Q25 and MiXCR, TCRdb reprocessed the public reads and kept productive beta chains. One record per CDR3 amino acid sequence lists the most common genes and DNA. The sample table lists roughly 500,000 distinct CDR3 sequences, more than 40% of them with a count of one. About two fifths of the sample lies in the top ten. No cognate antigen is known for these TCRs. The treatment or condition label on this specimen signifies: in vitro stimulation with specific CMV peptide epitopes to enrich CMV-specific T cells. Source: cultured PBMCs, taken from culture after CMV antigen stimulation. These receptors were collected from a human donor in good health (CMV status not recorded). Some clones in this sample may be carry-over from other donors' samples.

To note about this clonotype: The conserved phenylalanine or tryptophan is not found at the CDR3 terminus, so this likely reflects a read error. V is TRBV7-2 and J is TRBJ1-3, with D maybe TRBD1 (6 bases). CDR3 length: 16 amino acids. CDR1 SGHTA and CDR2 FQGNSA come from the germline V gene. V lost 3 bases and J 4 bases, leaving 16 bases between the germline ends. The CDR3 nucleotides are TGTGCCAGCAGCTTGCTGGGGGCCCCCTCCGGAAACACCATATATTTG. Encoded protein: CASSLLGAPSGNTIYL.

The V call is TRBV2, the J call TRBJ2-7, with D possibly called TRBD1 or TRBD2 (5 bases each). Trimming shortened V by 4 bases and J by 0 bases, and 7 bases separated the two germline ends. The CDR3 length is 13 residues. From germline, CDR1 is SNHLY and CDR2 FYNNEI. The CDR3 DNA reads as TGTGCCAGCAGTGGGGACGACTCCTACGAGCAGTACTTC. Its protein product is CASSGDDSYEQYF.

The chain carries TRBV6-6 and TRBJ2-2, with D perhaps matching TRBD1 or TRBD2 (5 bases each). V was cut by 0 bases and J by 7 bases, with 18 bases left in between. Germline CDR1 MNHNY, CDR2 SVGAGI (reference sequence). The CDR3 runs to 17 residues. The CDR3 nucleotides read TGTGCCAGCAGTTACTCGATGGCCCGGGAAGGGGACGGGGAGCTGTTTTTT. Its protein is CASSYSMAREGDGELFF.

The rearrangement links TRBV7-4 to TRBJ2-5, with TRBD2 identical over 13 bases. The CDR3 spans 18 residues. The germline V gene has CDR1 SGHVT and CDR2 SQSDAQ. The junction had 11 bases not matched to a gene; V was cut back by 6 bases and J by 1 base. The CDR3 loop is CASSLRLAGGPPQETQYF. The DNA for the CDR3 is TGTGCCAGCAGTTTAAGACTAGCGGGAGGCCCCCCCCAAGAGACCCAGTACTTC. Together with reference TRBV7-4 and TRBJ2-5, the CDR3 gives the full variable domain: GAGVSQSPRYKVAKRGRDVALRCDSISGHVTLYWYRQTLGQGSEVLTYSQSDAQRDKSGRPSGRFSAERPERSVSTLKIQRTEQGDSAVYLCASSLRLAGGPPQETQYFGPGTRLLVL.

This clonotype has more than one count but fewer than ten. The CDR3 DNA follows: TGTGCCAGCAGCCGCAACCGGGGCGATACGCAGTATTTT. Its protein is CASSRNRGDTQYF. The chain links TRBV7-9 to TRBJ2-3, with D perhaps TRBD1 or TRBD2 (5 bases each). V was pared by 5 bases and J by 6 bases, with 12 bases between. Germline V CDR1 and CDR2: SEHNR, FQNEAQ (reference sequence). The CDR3 runs to 13 residues.

This rearrangement joins TRBV7-9 to TRBJ1-6; 7 bases agree with TRBD1. This CDR3 has 15 residues. Per germline, CDR1 SEHNR and CDR2 FQNEAQ (reference sequence). The ends lost 5 bases at V and 7 bases at J; junction bases unmatched: 8. The CDR3 coding sequence is TGTGCCAGCAGCCCGTACCGGGACAGAAATTCACCCCTCCACTTT. This sequence encodes CASSPYRDRNSPLHF.

The CDR3 reads CASSFKGIANQPQHF. CDR3 DNA: TGTGCCAGCAGTTTTAAGGGGATAGCAAATCAGCCCCAGCATTTT. The chain recombines TRBV27 with TRBJ1-5; a possible D gene is TRBD1 (5 bases). The CDR3 is made up of 15 amino acids. The ends were cut back, 3 bases at V and 4 bases at J, with 13 bases in the middle. The germline gives CDR1 MNHEY, CDR2 SMNVEV (reference sequence).

The chain links TRBV5-1 to TRBJ2-3; 7 bases map to TRBD1. The CDR3 runs 15 residues. The germline CDR1 and CDR2 sequences are SGHRS and YFSETQ. V lost 4 bases to trimming and J lost 2 bases; unmatched junction nucleotides: 7. The CDR3 nucleotides read TGCGCCAGCAGCAGAACGGACAGGAACACAGATACGCAGTATTTT. Protein product: CASSRTDRNTDTQYF.

In its sample, this clonotype was seen many times. The chain recombines TRBV7-2 with TRBJ2-3; 9 bases match TRBD2. The J segment lost 8 bases and the V segment lost 1 base, leaving 10 bases of the junction unmatched. The CDR3 is 16 residues long. Germline CDR1 and CDR2: SGHTA and FQGNSA. CDR3 loop: CASSLDGSAGGGTQYF. CDR3 bases: TGTGCCAGCAGCTTAGACGGCTCAGCGGGGGGTGGTACGCAGTATTTT.

This clonotype was seen a handful of times. The CDR3 protein is CATSRERGLSYEQYF. The CDR3 DNA reads TGTGCCACCAGCAGAGAGAGGGGGCTATCCTACGAGCAGTACTTC. This chain connects TRBV15 to TRBJ2-7, with 7 bases matching TRBD1. V shed 0 bases and J 1 base; nucleotides not matched to a gene: 3. CDR3 length equals 15 residues. CDR1 is LNHNV and CDR2 is YYDKDF in the germline V gene (reference sequence).

The rearrangement joins TRBV6-8 to TRBJ2-5; D is possibly TRBD2 (5 bases). This CDR3 has 14 amino acids. V dropped 9 bases and J dropped 1 base, with 15 bases sitting between them. Germline CDR1 MNHGY, CDR2 SAAAGT. The CDR3 DNA reads TGTGCCAGTTCCCGGGGAGCCCTCCAAGAGACCCAGTACTTC. Its protein is CASSRGALQETQYF.